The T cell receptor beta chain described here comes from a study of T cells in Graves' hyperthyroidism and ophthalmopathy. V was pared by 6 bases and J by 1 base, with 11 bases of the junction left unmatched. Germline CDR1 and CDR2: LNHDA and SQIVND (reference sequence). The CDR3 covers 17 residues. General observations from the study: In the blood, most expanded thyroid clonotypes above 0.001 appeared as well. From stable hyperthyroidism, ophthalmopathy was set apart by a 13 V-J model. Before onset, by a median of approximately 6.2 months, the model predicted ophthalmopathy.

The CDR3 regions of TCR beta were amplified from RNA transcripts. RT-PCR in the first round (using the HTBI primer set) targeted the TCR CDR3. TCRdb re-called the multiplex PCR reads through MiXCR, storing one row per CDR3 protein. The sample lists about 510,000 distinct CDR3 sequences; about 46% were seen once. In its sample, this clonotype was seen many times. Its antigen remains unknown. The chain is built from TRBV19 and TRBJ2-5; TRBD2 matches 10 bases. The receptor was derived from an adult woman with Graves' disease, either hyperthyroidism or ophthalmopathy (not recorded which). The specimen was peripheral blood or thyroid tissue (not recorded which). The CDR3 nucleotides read TGTGCCAGTAGCCCTAGGCGGACTAGCGGATTCCAAGAGACCCAGTACTTC. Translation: CASSPRRTSGFQETQYF.